This TCR beta chain was captured in a study of PD-1 blockade in classical Hodgkin lymphoma. Findings of the study overall: In newly diagnosed patients, baseline TCR diversity was reportedly below that of healthy donors. It was CD4+ TCR diversity, not CD8+, that rose significantly by C4D1. What drove the repertoire differences, possibly disease activity or prior therapy, has not been defined.

This clone was seen once. Its antigen is not known. Time point meaning: cycle 4 day 1 (C4D1), after less than 7 weeks of nivolumab. Every patient had relapsed following autologous stem cell transplantation, and cohorts differed in brentuximab vedotin exposure. Isolation of CD4+ T cells from thawed PBMCs was performed by magnetic negative selection. CDR3 length: 13 amino acids. V was clipped by 2 bases and J by 5 bases, with 10 bases between them. Germline V lookup: CDR1 SGHNT, CDR2 YYREEE (reference sequence). Generated by immunoSEQ multiplex PCR, the TCRdb table keeps only in-frame clones and is missing some. Among 15,000 to 25,000 clones listed, 70% to 90% were seen once.

The chain links TRBV5-4 to TRBJ2-5; D not certain. The material was CD4+ T cells from blood, obtained before the fourth cycle of nivolumab. The sequence was collected from a human donor with classical Hodgkin lymphoma. CDR3 in DNA: TGTGCCAGCAGCTTTATGAACCGGGAGACCCAGTACTTC. This translates into CASSFMNRETQYF.